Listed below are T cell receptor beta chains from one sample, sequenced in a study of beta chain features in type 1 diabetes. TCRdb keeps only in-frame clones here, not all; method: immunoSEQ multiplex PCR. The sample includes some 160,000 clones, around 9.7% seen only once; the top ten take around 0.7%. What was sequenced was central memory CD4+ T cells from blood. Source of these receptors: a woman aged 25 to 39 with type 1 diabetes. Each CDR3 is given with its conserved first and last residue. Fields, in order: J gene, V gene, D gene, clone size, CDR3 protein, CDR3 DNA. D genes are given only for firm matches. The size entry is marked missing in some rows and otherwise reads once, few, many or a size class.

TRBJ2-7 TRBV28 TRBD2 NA CASTSPGLDSYEQYF TGTGCCAGCACATCTCCGGGACTAGACTCCTACGAGCAGTACTTC
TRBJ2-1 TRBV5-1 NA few CASSSSPGTYNEQFF TGCGCCAGCAGCTCCAGCCCCGGGACTTACAATGAGCAGTTCTTC
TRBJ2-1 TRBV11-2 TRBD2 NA CASSLSSGRGYEQFF TGTGCCAGCAGCTTAAGCAGCGGGAGGGGCTATGAGCAGTTCTTC
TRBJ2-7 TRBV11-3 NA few CASSVANEQYF TGTGCCAGCAGCGTAGCTAACGAGCAGTACTTC
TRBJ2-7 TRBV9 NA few CASSERAGYSYEQYF TGTGCCAGCAGCGAGAGAGCGGGCTACTCCTACGAGCAGTACTTC
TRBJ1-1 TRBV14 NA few CASSSHTGSEAFF TGTGCCAGCAGCTCCCACACCGGGAGTGAAGCTTTCTTT
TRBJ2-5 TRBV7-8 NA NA CASSLSEETQYF TGTGCCAGCAGCTTGTCCGAAGAGACCCAGTACTTC
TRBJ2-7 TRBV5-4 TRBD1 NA CASSTGQGPSYEQYF TGTGCCAGCAGCACGGGACAGGGGCCTTCCTACGAGCAGTACTTC
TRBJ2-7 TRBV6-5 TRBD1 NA CASSYAWTGPSEQYF TGTGCCAGCAGTTACGCCTGGACAGGGCCCTCCGAGCAGTACTTC
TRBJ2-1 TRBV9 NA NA CASSVVGQYNEQFF TGTGCCAGCAGCGTAGTCGGACAGTACAATGAGCAGTTCTTC
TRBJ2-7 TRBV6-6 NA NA CASKLSEYYEQYF TGTGCCAGCAAACTATCGGAATACTACGAGCAGTACTTC
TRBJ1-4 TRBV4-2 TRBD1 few CASSQGTGEKLFF TGTGCCAGCAGCCAAGGGACAGGGGAAAAACTGTTTTTT
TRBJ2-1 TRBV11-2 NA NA CASSLGQVTEQFF TGTGCCAGCAGCTTAGGGCAAGTAACGGAGCAGTTCTTC
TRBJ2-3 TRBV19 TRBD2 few CASHSSRGGTPTDTQYF TGTGCCAGCCATTCGTCGAGGGGAGGGACCCCCACAGATACGCAGTATTTT
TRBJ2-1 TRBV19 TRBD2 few CASSGSGSGYGNEQFF TGTGCCAGTAGTGGGAGCGGGAGTGGATATGGCAATGAGCAGTTCTTC
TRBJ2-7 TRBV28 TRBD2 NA CASFDSGRAHEQYF TGTGCCAGTTTTGACAGCGGGAGGGCCCACGAGCAGTACTTC
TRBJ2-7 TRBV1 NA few CTSTCWGQYDEQYF TGCACCAGCACTTGTTGGGGGCAGTACGACGAGCAGTACTTC
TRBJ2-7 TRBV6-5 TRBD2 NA CASSYAGLAEYEQYF TGTGCCAGCAGTTACGCAGGACTAGCGGAATACGAGCAGTACTTC
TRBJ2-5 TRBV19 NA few CASSIEVTQQETQYF TGTGCCAGTAGTATAGAGGTGACACAGCAAGAGACCCAGTACTTC
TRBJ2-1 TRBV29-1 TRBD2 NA CSVVWATSGRYNEQFF TGCAGCGTTGTTTGGGCGACTAGCGGCCGCTACAATGAGCAGTTCTTC
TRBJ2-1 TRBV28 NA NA CALRGGGRYNEQFF TGTGCCCTAAGAGGGGGGGGACGCTACAATGAGCAGTTCTTC
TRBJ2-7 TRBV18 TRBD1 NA CASSLRTSGDRVHEQYF TGTGCCAGCTCCCTTCGGACTAGTGGGGACAGGGTCCACGAGCAGTACTTC
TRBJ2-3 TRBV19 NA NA CASSTSDTQYF TGTGCCAGTAGTACTTCAGATACGCAGTATTTT
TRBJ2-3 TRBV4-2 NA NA CASSPGTSTDTQYF TGTGCCAGCAGCCCCGGGACTAGCACAGATACGCAGTATTTT
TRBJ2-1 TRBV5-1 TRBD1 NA CASSIRGQGEQFF TGCGCCAGCAGCATCAGGGGGCAGGGTGAGCAGTTCTTC
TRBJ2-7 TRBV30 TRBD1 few CAWSRTDRDSYEQYF TGTGCCTGGAGTAGGACCGACAGGGACTCCTACGAGCAGTACTTC
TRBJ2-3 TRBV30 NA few CAWSVRGTDTQYF TGTGCCTGGAGTGTACGGGGGACGGATACGCAGTATTTT
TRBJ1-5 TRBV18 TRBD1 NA CASSGTGSNQPQHF TGTGCCAGCTCAGGGACAGGGAGCAATCAGCCCCAGCATTTT
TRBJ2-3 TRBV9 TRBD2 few CASSVGVSGSTDTQYF TGTGCCAGCAGCGTAGGGGTTAGCGGGAGCACAGATACGCAGTATTTT
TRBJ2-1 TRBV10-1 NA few CASSDKYNEQFF TGCGCCAGCAGTGACAAATACAATGAGCAGTTCTTC
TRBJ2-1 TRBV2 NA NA CAATSQREQFF TGTGCCGCGACAAGTCAACGGGAGCAGTTCTTC
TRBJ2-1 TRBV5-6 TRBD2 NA CASSFEPSGSNEQFF TGTGCCAGCAGCTTCGAGCCTAGCGGGAGTAATGAGCAGTTCTTC
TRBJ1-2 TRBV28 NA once CASLSGATEIYGYTF TGTGCCAGCCTTAGCGGGGCCACGGAGATCTATGGCTACACCTTC
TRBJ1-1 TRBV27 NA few CASSNGRGIWAFF TGTGCCAGCAGCAACGGACGGGGGATCTGGGCTTTCTTT
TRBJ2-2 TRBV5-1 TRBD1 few CASSLGTGWDTGELFF TGCGCCAGCAGCCTAGGGACAGGCTGGGACACCGGGGAGCTGTTTTTT
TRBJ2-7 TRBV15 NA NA CATSRDRGLQQYF TGTGCCACCAGCAGAGATCGAGGTTTACAGCAGTACTTC
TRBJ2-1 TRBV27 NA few CASSGVGGRQFF TGTGCCAGCAGTGGGGTCGGGGGGCGGCAGTTCTTC
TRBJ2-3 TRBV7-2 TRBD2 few CASSSLRVTSEVTQYF TGTGCCAGCAGCTCCTTAAGAGTAACTAGCGAGGTTACGCAGTATTTT
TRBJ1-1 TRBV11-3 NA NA CASSFRGMNTEAFF TGTGCCAGCAGCTTCCGGGGGATGAACACTGAAGCTTTCTTT
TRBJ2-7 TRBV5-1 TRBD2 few CASSLRVTSVTYEQYF TGCGCCAGCAGCTTGAGGGTAACTAGCGTCACCTACGAGCAGTACTTC
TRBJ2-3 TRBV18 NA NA CASSPAGFSDTQYF TGTGCCAGCTCACCAGCGGGCTTCTCAGATACGCAGTATTTT